The clone carrying this T cell receptor beta chain was counted only a few times. Its antigen is not identified. The data are from a study of a mutant IDH1 vaccine in newly diagnosed glioma. Described time point: week 11, during vaccination. All doses held 300 ug of mutant IDH1 20-mer peptide, with topical imiquimod. V was cut by 4 bases and J by 6 bases, with 10 bases left in between. The germline gives CDR1 SEHNR, CDR2 FQNEAQ (reference sequence). The CDR3 is 13 amino acids. Libraries were prepared by immunoSEQ multiplex PCR; TCRdb keeps only in-frame clonotypes and omits some of them. This table has fewer than 70,000 clones, around 80% appearing once.

V is TRBV7-9 and J is TRBJ1-5; D is possibly TRBD1 (5 bases). This receptor was obtained from a man aged 25-45 years with glioma. Sequenced here: PBMCs, sampled from a glioma patient whose treatment included an IDH1 peptide vaccine. The CDR3 coding sequence is TGTGCCAGCAGCTGGGACGGTGGTCAGCCCCAGCATTTT. This gives the protein CASSWDGGQPQHF.